This T cell receptor beta chain was sequenced in a study of technical replicates of blood from several donors. Generated by immunoSEQ multiplex PCR, the TCRdb table keeps only in-frame clones and is missing some. The sample has about 14,000 clones, roughly 84% seen once. The ends lost 5 bases at V and 1 base at J; junction bases unmatched: 4. The CDR3 is 14 amino acids. In germline, CDR1 is MDHEN, CDR2 SYDVKM. This sequence was found in a human donor in good health. The sequenced material came from PBMCs. This rearrangement joins TRBV28 to TRBJ1-2; 7 bases match TRBD1. CDR3 sequence (DNA): TGTGCCAGCAGTACCGGGACAGTTAACTATGGCTACACCTTC. It encodes CASSTGTVNYGYTF.